These T cell receptor beta chains were read from a single sample in a study of OX40 agonist ivuxolimab in advanced cancers. Clones were read by immunoSEQ multiplex PCR, and TCRdb kept only the in-frame ones, dropping some. The repertoire consists of 60,000 to 70,000 clones, with over 80% occurring once and the leading ten covering 1.5% to 2%. Sample: CD4+ or CD8+ T cells sorted from blood, taken in a trial of the OX40 agonist ivuxolimab. These receptors came from an adult with an advanced solid tumor such as melanoma, head and neck, liver or kidney cancer. Each CDR3 is given with its conserved first and last residue. A D gene is named only where the DNA matches it firmly. Clone size appears in some rows only: once, few, many, or a class for an expanded clone.

D gene: -
V gene: TRBV27
clone size: -
J gene: TRBJ1-5
CDR3 protein: CASSEGHQPQHF
CDR3 DNA: TGTGCCAGCAGTGAGGGGCATCAGCCCCAGCATTTT

D gene: -
V gene: TRBV28
clone size: -
J gene: TRBJ1-2
CDR3 protein: CASRAGSLYGYTF
CDR3 DNA: TGTGCCAGCAGAGCCGGGTCATTGTATGGCTACACCTTC

D gene: -
V gene: TRBV19
clone size: -
J gene: TRBJ1-5
CDR3 protein: CASSAGTLGNQPQHF
CDR3 DNA: TGTGCCAGTAGTGCCGGGACCCTAGGGAATCAGCCCCAGCATTTT

D gene: -
V gene: TRBV25-1
clone size: -
J gene: TRBJ2-5
CDR3 protein: CASSGARGYQETQYF
CDR3 DNA: TGTGCCAGCAGTGGAGCGAGGGGTTACCAAGAGACCCAGTACTTC

D gene: -
V gene: TRBV28
clone size: -
J gene: TRBJ1-6
CDR3 protein: CASSQSSVLVGSPLHF
CDR3 DNA: TGTGCCAGCAGCCAAAGCTCGGTCTTGGTGGGTTCACCCCTCCACTTT

D gene: TRBD2
V gene: TRBV28
clone size: -
J gene: TRBJ2-2
CDR3 protein: CASLAGGNTGELFF
CDR3 DNA: TGTGCCAGCCTAGCGGGAGGGAACACCGGGGAGCTGTTTTTT

D gene: -
V gene: TRBV29-1
clone size: -
J gene: TRBJ1-5
CDR3 protein: CSVGDISNQPQHF
CDR3 DNA: TGCAGCGTTGGAGACATTAGCAATCAGCCCCAGCATTTT

D gene: -
V gene: TRBV28
clone size: -
J gene: TRBJ2-1
CDR3 protein: CASGHREQFF
CDR3 DNA: TGTGCCAGTGGGCACAGGGAGCAGTTCTTC

D gene: TRBD1
V gene: TRBV15
clone size: -
J gene: TRBJ1-2
CDR3 protein: CATSGDSAGQSRTF
CDR3 DNA: TGTGCCACCAGCGGGGACAGCGCGGGCCAATCTCGCACCTTC

D gene: -
V gene: TRBV5-4
clone size: once
J gene: TRBJ2-7
CDR3 protein: CASSSGVGYEQYF
CDR3 DNA: TGTGCCAGCAGCTCGGGAGTTGGCTACGAGCAGTACTTC

D gene: -
V gene: TRBV28
clone size: -
J gene: TRBJ1-2
CDR3 protein: CASSSSPGTNGYGYTF
CDR3 DNA: TGTGCCAGCAGCTCATCCCCCGGGACGAACGGCTATGGCTACACCTTC

D gene: -
V gene: TRBV7-9
clone size: -
J gene: TRBJ1-2
CDR3 protein: CASSQGPAGSGYTF
CDR3 DNA: TGTGCCAGCAGCCAAGGCCCTGCCGGGAGTGGCTACACCTTC

D gene: -
V gene: TRBV29-1
clone size: -
J gene: TRBJ2-3
CDR3 protein: CSVEGRSSTDTQYF
CDR3 DNA: TGCAGCGTTGAGGGCAGGTCTAGCACAGATACGCAGTATTTT

D gene: -
V gene: TRBV28
clone size: -
J gene: TRBJ2-1
CDR3 protein: CASSPLSGGFYNEQFF
CDR3 DNA: TGTGCCAGCAGTCCCCTTTCCGGGGGCTTCTACAATGAGCAGTTCTTC

D gene: TRBD2
V gene: TRBV18
clone size: once
J gene: TRBJ2-1
CDR3 protein: CASSRLAGGNNEQFF
CDR3 DNA: TGTGCCAGCTCACGTCTAGCGGGAGGTAACAATGAGCAGTTCTTC

D gene: -
V gene: TRBV6-6
clone size: -
J gene: TRBJ1-2
CDR3 protein: CASSPEGGRNGYTF
CDR3 DNA: TGTGCCAGCAGCCCGGAGGGGGGGCGCAATGGCTACACCTTC

D gene: -
V gene: TRBV29-1
clone size: -
J gene: TRBJ1-1
CDR3 protein: CSVELRTQSNTEAFF
CDR3 DNA: TGCAGCGTTGAGCTCCGGACACAATCGAACACTGAAGCTTTCTTT

D gene: -
V gene: TRBV7-2
clone size: -
J gene: TRBJ2-5
CDR3 protein: CASNLNRIETQYF
CDR3 DNA: TGTGCCAGCAACTTAAACAGGATTGAGACCCAGTACTTC

D gene: -
V gene: TRBV27
clone size: -
J gene: TRBJ1-3
CDR3 protein: CASSLAGPQSGNTIYF
CDR3 DNA: TGTGCCAGCAGTTTGGCGGGTCCCCAATCTGGAAACACCATATATTTT

D gene: -
V gene: TRBV28
clone size: once
J gene: TRBJ2-7
CDR3 protein: CASKGSYEQYF
CDR3 DNA: TGTGCCAGCAAAGGCAGCTACGAGCAGTACTTC

D gene: -
V gene: TRBV28
clone size: -
J gene: TRBJ2-7
CDR3 protein: CASRSPYSYEQYF
CDR3 DNA: TGTGCCAGCAGATCCCCATACTCCTACGAGCAGTACTTC

D gene: -
V gene: TRBV11-2
clone size: -
J gene: TRBJ1-1
CDR3 protein: CASSLGPGREAFF
CDR3 DNA: TGTGCCAGCAGCTTAGGTCCCGGGCGTGAAGCTTTCTTT

D gene: -
V gene: TRBV19
clone size: -
J gene: TRBJ2-2
CDR3 protein: CASSSGYAGELFF
CDR3 DNA: TGTGCCAGTAGTTCAGGGTACGCCGGGGAGCTGTTTTTT

D gene: -
V gene: TRBV6-1
clone size: -
J gene: TRBJ1-2
CDR3 protein: CASSDRGEGYTF
CDR3 DNA: TGTGCCAGCAGTGATAGGGGTGAGGGCTACACCTTC

D gene: -
V gene: TRBV5-1
clone size: -
J gene: TRBJ2-7
CDR3 protein: CASSLAQVGTYEQYF
CDR3 DNA: TGCGCCAGCAGCTTGGCCCAGGTAGGGACCTACGAGCAGTACTTC

D gene: TRBD2
V gene: TRBV9
clone size: -
J gene: TRBJ2-5
CDR3 protein: CASSVVTGGLAGPLPQETQYF
CDR3 DNA: TGTGCCAGCAGCGTAGTGACGGGGGGACTAGCGGGACCTTTACCTCAAGAGACCCAGTACTTC

D gene: TRBD2
V gene: TRBV7-2
clone size: once
J gene: TRBJ2-7
CDR3 protein: CASSLSSGASYEQYF
CDR3 DNA: TGTGCCAGCAGCTTATCTAGCGGGGCGTCCTACGAGCAGTACTTC

D gene: -
V gene: TRBV30
clone size: -
J gene: TRBJ1-1
CDR3 protein: CAFWAGLGTVNTEAFF
CDR3 DNA: TGTGCCTTTTGGGCAGGCCTGGGGACGGTGAACACTGAAGCTTTCTTT

D gene: TRBD1
V gene: TRBV15
clone size: -
J gene: TRBJ2-7
CDR3 protein: CATSRETGVSYEQYF
CDR3 DNA: TGTGCCACCAGCAGAGAGACAGGGGTCTCCTACGAGCAGTACTTC

D gene: -
V gene: TRBV21-1
clone size: -
J gene: TRBJ2-7
CDR3 protein: CASVYVGSYEQYF
CDR3 DNA: TGTGCCAGCGTCTACGTGGGATCCTACGAGCAGTACTTC

D gene: -
V gene: TRBV14
clone size: -
J gene: TRBJ2-7
CDR3 protein: CASSQVAGSYEQYF
CDR3 DNA: TGTGCCAGCAGCCAAGTTGCGGGGTCCTACGAGCAGTACTTC

D gene: -
V gene: TRBV7-6
clone size: -
J gene: TRBJ2-1
CDR3 protein: CASSSGGVPYNEQFF
CDR3 DNA: TGTGCCAGCAGCTCAGGCGGAGTTCCCTACAATGAGCAGTTCTTC

D gene: -
V gene: TRBV18
clone size: -
J gene: TRBJ2-5
CDR3 protein: CASSQTMGPQETQYF
CDR3 DNA: TGTGCCAGCTCACAAACGATGGGACCCCAAGAGACCCAGTACTTC

D gene: TRBD2
V gene: TRBV6-6
clone size: -
J gene: TRBJ2-7
CDR3 protein: CASSYGTSGYEQYF
CDR3 DNA: TGTGCCAGCAGTTACGGGACTAGCGGTTACGAGCAGTACTTC

D gene: TRBD1
V gene: TRBV7-9
clone size: once
J gene: TRBJ1-6
CDR3 protein: CASSSSRNRGYSPLHF
CDR3 DNA: TGTGCCAGCAGCTCAAGCCGAAACAGGGGATATTCACCCCTCCACTTT

D gene: -
V gene: TRBV30
clone size: -
J gene: TRBJ1-3
CDR3 protein: CAWSPGPGNTIYF
CDR3 DNA: TGTGCCTGGAGCCCGGGGCCTGGAAACACCATATATTTT

D gene: TRBD1
V gene: TRBV11-2
clone size: -
J gene: TRBJ2-1
CDR3 protein: CASSIRLPTATGGLEQFF
CDR3 DNA: TGTGCCAGCAGCATCCGATTACCCACAGCGACAGGGGGCCTTGAGCAGTTCTTC

D gene: -
V gene: TRBV5-4
clone size: -
J gene: TRBJ2-1
CDR3 protein: CASSLDLGRKFF
CDR3 DNA: TGTGCCAGCAGCTTGGACTTGGGAAGAAAGTTCTTC

D gene: TRBD1
V gene: TRBV25-1
clone size: -
J gene: TRBJ2-7
CDR3 protein: CASSEGRGRFEQYF
CDR3 DNA: TGTGCCAGCAGTGAGGGCAGGGGGCGCTTCGAGCAGTACTTC

D gene: -
V gene: TRBV28
clone size: -
J gene: TRBJ1-3
CDR3 protein: CASSLGGRGGFSGNTIYF
CDR3 DNA: TGTGCCAGCAGTTTAGGTGGCAGGGGAGGTTTCTCTGGAAACACCATATATTTT

D gene: TRBD1
V gene: TRBV19
clone size: once
J gene: TRBJ1-5
CDR3 protein: CASIPRQGADNQPQHF
CDR3 DNA: TGTGCCAGTATCCCACGACAGGGGGCTGACAATCAGCCCCAGCATTTT

D gene: TRBD2
V gene: TRBV6-4
clone size: -
J gene: TRBJ2-1
CDR3 protein: CASSDSGLARNEQFF
CDR3 DNA: TGTGCCAGCAGTGACTCTGGACTAGCGAGGAATGAGCAGTTCTTC

D gene: -
V gene: TRBV5-4
clone size: -
J gene: TRBJ1-2
CDR3 protein: CASTPTLGQEAGYTF
CDR3 DNA: TGTGCCAGCACACCAACGCTAGGGCAGGAAGCTGGCTACACCTTC

D gene: -
V gene: TRBV6-5
clone size: -
J gene: TRBJ1-1
CDR3 protein: CASKGNTEAFF
CDR3 DNA: TGTGCCAGCAAGGGAAACACTGAAGCTTTCTTT

D gene: -
V gene: TRBV2
clone size: -
J gene: TRBJ2-7
CDR3 protein: CASIRAVSSYEQYF
CDR3 DNA: TGTGCCAGCATTCGAGCGGTAAGCTCCTACGAGCAGTACTTC